The present entry profiles one TCR beta chain with its context. The antigen is undetermined. These data originate in a study of shared clonotypes between healthy human individuals. Study-level results: Non-shared clonotypes showed lower generation probabilities than clonotypes common to all four donors.

Sequencing was at deep level. Sequencing used immunoSEQ multiplex PCR; TCRdb keeps in-frame clones, though not all of them. This repertoire shows roughly 1.5 million clones, under 99% found once; its top ten account for about 0.42%. V trimming: 7 bases; J trimming: 5 bases; junction bases outside the gene matches: 7. This CDR3 region has 13 residues. Germline values: CDR1 SGHRS, CDR2 YFSETQ. Sequencing used naive CD4+ T cells sorted from blood. Subset described: CD45RA+ positively selected. The V gene is TRBV5-1, the J gene TRBJ2-5; TRBD1 matches 8 bases. The TCR was taken from a man younger than 45 in good health. CDR3 sequence (DNA): TGCGCCAGCCAGACAGGGGCAGGGGAGACCCAGTACTTC. This codes for CASQTGAGETQYF.